This TCR beta chain was identified in a study of vaccination and CD4 T cells after COVID-19. The CDR3 spans 18 residues. The V segment lost 5 bases and the J segment 0 bases; nucleotides outside the gene matches: 9. Cultured CD4+ T-cell DNA underwent Oncomine TCR Beta short-read sequencing. TCRdb fed the PCR reads into MiXCR, producing one record per CDR3 protein. The table lists almost 9,500 distinct CDR3 sequences, approximately 51% of them singletons. By its share, this clonotype is medium-sized. Its antigen is still unknown. Treatment: approximately nine-day PBMC culture with coronavirus spike peptide pools or control peptides (ViraFEST assay).

The V and J genes are TRBV12-3 or TRBV12-4 and TRBJ1-6; 8 bases line up with TRBD1. The sequencing input was CD4+ T cells from blood, cultured in vitro. This TCR derives from a human donor who had recovered from COVID-19. This CDR3 reads CASSRTGWRSSYNSPLHF. In DNA, the CDR3 is TGTGCCAGCAGTAGGACAGGGTGGAGGAGCTCCTATAATTCACCCCTCCACTTT.